Presented here are 18 T cell receptor beta chains from one specimen sequenced in a study of blood T cell repertoires in COVID-19. This table comes from immunoSEQ multiplex PCR, and its TCRdb copy is limited to in-frame clones, with some not included. The data contain more than 300,000 clones, approximately 90% of them singletons. Sequenced: PBMCs or T cells enriched from blood (not recorded which). The receptors stem from a woman aged 40 to 55 who had been exposed to COVID-19.

This chain links TRBV7-3 with TRBJ2-7; TRBD1 matches 10 bases. The length of the CDR3 is 18 residues. V shed 1 base, J shed 6 bases, and the junction held 15 bases outside the gene matches. The germline V gene has CDR1 SGHTA and CDR2 FQGTGA. For the CDR3, the DNA is TGTGCCAGCAGCTTAAGAGGTTTTTCACGGGACAGGGGTTCCGAGCAGTACTTC. This sequence encodes CASSLRGFSRDRGSEQYF.

The chain recombines TRBV4-3 with TRBJ2-5; possibly TRBD2 for D (6 bases). This CDR3 contains 15 residues. The V end was cut by 0 bases, the J end by 5 bases, with 13 bases between. Germline V gives CDR1 LGHNA, CDR2 YSLEER. As DNA, the CDR3 is TGCGCCAGCAGCCAAGACTGGGTCGGAGGGGAGACCCAGTACTTC. Translating gives CASSQDWVGGETQYF.

V gene TRBV9 combines with J gene TRBJ1-6, with D unresolved. In germline, CDR1 is SGDLS, CDR2 YYNGEE. V shed 2 bases and J shed 10 bases, with 13 bases lying between them. The CDR3 runs to 14 residues. The CDR3 reads CASSVREASSPLHF. The CDR3 DNA reads TGTGCCAGCAGCGTGAGGGAAGCGAGCTCACCCCTCCACTTT.

The chain carries TRBV6-2 or TRBV6-3 and TRBJ2-5; weak D call: TRBD1 (6 bases). The CDR3 sequence is 16 residues long. Germline V CDR1 and CDR2: MNHEY, SVGEGT. V shed 5 bases and J shed 4 bases, with 20 bases lying between them. This CDR3 reads CASSHNLRARGETQYF. Here the CDR3 DNA reads TGTGCCAGCAGTCACAATCTACGGGCCAGGGGAGAGACCCAGTACTTC.

The V and J genes are TRBV19 and TRBJ2-1; 11 positions match TRBD2. Germline assignment: CDR1 LNHDA and CDR2 SQIVND (reference sequence). The CDR3 contains 16 residues. The trim removed 10 bases at V and 8 bases at J, leaving 16 bases unmatched. The CDR3 loop is CATRPLASGRRDEQFF. CDR3 in DNA: TGTGCCACCCGCCCATTGGCTAGCGGGAGGAGGGATGAGCAGTTCTTC.

This clone was seen a single time. The chain employs TRBV19 and TRBJ1-1; D remains unclear. This CDR3 region has 13 residues. Germline loops: CDR1 LNHDA, CDR2 SQIVND (reference sequence). The V end was cut by 5 bases, the J end by 3 bases, with 10 bases between. This chain's CDR3 is CASSFTEYTEAFF. As DNA, the CDR3 is TGTGCCAGTAGTTTTACAGAGTACACTGAAGCTTTCTTT. The whole variable domain, remainder taken from reference TRBV19 and TRBJ1-1, is DGGITQSPKYLFRKEGQNVTLSCEQNLNHDAMYWYRQDPGQGLRLIYYSQIVNDFQKGDIAEGYSVSREKKESFPLTVTSAQKNPTAFYLCASSFTEYTEAFFGQGTRLTVV.

The table lists this clone with a count of one. This chain connects TRBV28 to TRBJ1-3; D gene uncertain. This CDR3 is built from 15 residues. Trimming cost V 2 bases and J 0 bases, with 8 bases left between them. CDR1 is MDHEN, CDR2 SYDVKM, per germline. CDR3 in amino acids: CASSLGQTSGNTIYF. In DNA form, the CDR3 reads TGTGCCAGCAGTTTAGGGCAGACCTCTGGAAACACCATATATTTT.

Worth noting for this clone: The same CDR3 is also encoded by other DNA sequences in this sample. This chain connects TRBV19 to TRBJ2-7; 10 positions match TRBD1. Unmatched junction bases numbered 1, after V lost 3 bases and J lost 2 bases. CDR3 length: 14 amino acids. CDR1 LNHDA and CDR2 SQIVND come from the germline V gene (reference sequence). The CDR3 region has the DNA TGTGCCAGTAGTATCGGACAGGGGGCCTACGAGCAGTACTTC. Amino acid sequence: CASSIGQGAYEQYF.

The rearrangement links TRBV6-5 to TRBJ1-2, with D tentatively TRBD1 (5 bases). The germline CDR1 and CDR2 sequences are MNHEY and SVGAGI. The CDR3 is 13 amino acids. The V end was cut by 6 bases, the J end by 4 bases, with 12 bases between. Here the CDR3 DNA reads TGTGCCAGCAGCCGCGGACATTCCTATGGCTACACCTTC. This encodes CASSRGHSYGYTF.

The V and J genes are TRBV6-6 and TRBJ2-1, with 7 bases aligning to TRBD2. V trimming: 2 bases; J trimming: 11 bases; junction bases outside the gene matches: 6. The CDR3 has 13 residues. Germline lookup yields CDR1 MNHNY and CDR2 SVGAGI (reference sequence). The CDR3 reads CASSYQRDAKQFF. For the CDR3, the DNA is TGTGCCAGCAGTTACCAGCGGGACGCAAAGCAGTTCTTC.

This clone turned up a few times. The rearrangement uses TRBV2 and TRBJ1-1, with D hard to call. There are 13 residues in the CDR3. Per germline, CDR1 SNHLY and CDR2 FYNNEI. Trimming cost V 6 bases and J 0 bases, with 8 bases left between them. The CDR3 DNA reads as TGTGCCAGCAGATTGGAGTTGAACACTGAAGCTTTCTTT. It specifies CASRLELNTEAFF.

The chain combines TRBV29-1 with TRBJ2-7; TRBD2 matches at 10 bases. Germline V gene lookup returns CDR1 SQVTM and CDR2 ANQGSEA. The CDR3 is 15 residues long. The V and J ends lost 1 base and 5 bases, in that order; junction bases with no gene match: 8. CDR3 amino acids: CSVEGLAGGVHEQYF. Here the CDR3 DNA reads TGCAGCGTTGAAGGGTTAGCGGGAGGAGTCCACGAGCAGTACTTC.

The chain is built from TRBV7-2 and TRBJ1-1; D is uncertain. Germline CDR1 is SGHTA and CDR2 is FQGNSA. This CDR3 region has 14 residues. Trimming took 1 base from V and 4 from J, leaving 10 bases between them. Written as DNA, the CDR3 is TGTGCCAGCAGCTTAGTGATCCGGAGCACTGAAGCTTTCTTT. This translates into CASSLVIRSTEAFF.

The V call is TRBV11-3, the J call TRBJ2-1; TRBD2 agrees at 11 bases. Unmatched junction bases numbered 8, after V lost 1 base and J lost 9 bases. Germline V gene lookup returns CDR1 SGHNT and CDR2 YENEEA. CDR3 length: 16 amino acids. The CDR3 coding sequence is TGTGCCAGCAGCTTAGGGCTAGCGGGAGGACGGGGTGAGCAGTTCTTC. Amino acids: CASSLGLAGGRGEQFF.

The gene calls are TRBV7-9 and TRBJ2-3, with 7 bases matching TRBD1. The CDR3 totals 17 residues. CDR1 is SEHNR, CDR2 FQNEAQ, per germline (reference sequence). Trimming removed 5 bases from V and 3 bases from J; junction bases left unmatched: 14. CDR3 nucleotides: TGTGCCAGCAGCCCGGTGAGGAGGACAGGTGGAACAGATACGCAGTATTTT. As protein: CASSPVRRTGGTDTQYF. The whole variable domain, remainder taken from reference TRBV7-9 and TRBJ2-3, is DTGVSQNPRHKITKRGQNVTFRCDPISEHNRLYWYRQTLGQGPEFLTYFQNEAQLEKSRLLSDRFSAERPKGSFSTLEIQRTEQGDSAMYLCASSPVRRTGGTDTQYFGPGTRLTVL.

The chain recombines TRBV11-3 with TRBJ1-2; D is undetermined. CDR3 size: 16 residues. Germline V gene sequence: CDR1 SGHNT, CDR2 YENEEA. Deletions cut 3 bases from V and 6 bases from J, with 20 bases between. The CDR3 region is CASSFPSGEGRDGYTF. The CDR3 bases are TGTGCCAGCAGCTTCCCCTCCGGGGAGGGAAGGGATGGCTACACCTTC.

The V gene is TRBV9, the J gene TRBJ1-1; possible D gene TRBD1, 5 bases. Germline V lookup: CDR1 SGDLS, CDR2 YYNGEE. The CDR3 contains 16 residues. V was cut by 3 bases and J by 4 bases, with 19 bases left in between. In DNA form, the CDR3 reads TGTGCCAGCAGCGACTTAACCCAGGGTCAGGGCACTGAAGCTTTCTTT. It codes for CASSDLTQGQGTEAFF.

This sequence joins TRBV27 and TRBJ2-7, with 7 bases aligning to TRBD2. The CDR3 has 16 residues. Unmatched junction bases numbered 14, after V lost 6 bases and J lost 3 bases. Germline V lookup: CDR1 MNHEY, CDR2 SMNVEV (reference sequence). This CDR3 reads CASSYRGEVPLYEQYF. The DNA of the CDR3 is TGTGCCAGCAGCTACCGGGGGGAAGTCCCCCTCTACGAGCAGTACTTC.